This T cell receptor beta chain was found in a study of regulatory T cells in long-lasting Graves disease. Time point noted: newly diagnosed GD, antithyroid drugs for less than 3 months. The authors made the TCR library using RNA they extracted from PBMCs. A note on this clonotype: The junction differs from germline at one of its ends, possibly a read error.

The authors built TCR beta libraries using iRepertoire HTBI primers and Arm-PCR of CDR3 regions. Methods used by the authors: Across all samples, 62 TRBV segments and 11 to 15 TRBJ segments were identified. In TCRdb, the multiplex PCR reads were re-called with MiXCR into one record per CDR3 protein. None of the V and J calls come from the authors' own analysis; TCRdb made them. The data contain around 500,000 distinct CDR3 sequences, roughly 14% of them singletons. CDR1 is SGHNT and CDR2 is YYREEE in the germline V gene (reference sequence). The CDR3 has 14 amino acids. These data are also associated with another study on T cells in Graves' hyperthyroidism and ophthalmopathy.

The receptor was derived from a man aged 25-40 years with Graves disease. This specimen consisted of peripheral blood mononuclear cells (PBMCs), obtained at new diagnosis, from a patient treated with antithyroid drugs. The rearrangement links TRBV5-4 to TRBJ2-7, with no clear D. CDR3 amino acids: CASSLFQSSCEQYF. DNA for the CDR3: TGTGCCAGCAGCTTGTTTCAGAGCTCCTGCGAGCAGTACTTC.